A selection of T cell receptor beta chains follows, all from one sample in a study of somatic mutations in cytotoxic T cells in rheumatoid arthritis. Only in-frame clones appear in the TCRdb table, and some are missing; sequencing was by immunoSEQ multiplex PCR. Of about 9,000 clones listed, about four fifths were seen once; the top ten hold 4.5% to 6%. The sequencing sample was made of CD8+ T cells sorted from blood. These receptors originate from an adult with rheumatoid arthritis. Each CDR3 is given with its conserved first and last residue. D genes are given only for firm matches. Only part of the rows carry a size: once, few, many, or a class if the clone is expanded.

cdr3_length: 14
j_call: TRBJ1-4
v_call: TRBV5-6
clone_size: -
d_call: -
cdr3_nt: TGTGCCAGCAGCTTGGTCGGGGACTTTGAAAAACTGTTTTTT
cdr3_aa: CASSLVGDFEKLFF

cdr3_length: 11
j_call: TRBJ1-1
v_call: TRBV28
clone_size: -
d_call: -
cdr3_nt: TGTGCCAGCAGTTTATACACTGAAGCTTTCTTT
cdr3_aa: CASSLYTEAFF

cdr3_length: 14
j_call: TRBJ1-1
v_call: TRBV5-8
clone_size: -
d_call: -
cdr3_nt: TGTGCCAGCAGCTTGGAAGGAGGGGTCACTGAAGCTTTCTTT
cdr3_aa: CASSLEGGVTEAFF

cdr3_length: 15
j_call: TRBJ1-6
v_call: TRBV25-1
clone_size: once
d_call: -
cdr3_nt: TGTGCCAGCAGTGAAACGCACGGATATAATTCACCCCTCCACTTT
cdr3_aa: CASSETHGYNSPLHF

cdr3_length: 14
j_call: TRBJ1-2
v_call: TRBV2
clone_size: -
d_call: -
cdr3_nt: TGTGCCAGCAGTCAAGACGGGACCTACTATGGCTACACCTTC
cdr3_aa: CASSQDGTYYGYTF

cdr3_length: 13
j_call: TRBJ1-1
v_call: TRBV19
clone_size: -
d_call: -
cdr3_nt: TGTGCCAGTAGTGAGGGGTGGACCGCAGAAGCTTTCTTT
cdr3_aa: CASSEGWTAEAFF

cdr3_length: 15
j_call: TRBJ2-3
v_call: TRBV21-1
clone_size: -
d_call: -
cdr3_nt: TGTGCCAGCAGCAAACTACCACCTAACGGGGATACGCAGTATTTT
cdr3_aa: CASSKLPPNGDTQYF

cdr3_length: 16
j_call: TRBJ1-4
v_call: TRBV5-8
clone_size: -
d_call: TRBD1
cdr3_nt: TGTGCCAGCAGCTTAGGTGGGGGACAGGGGGATGAAAAACTGTTTTTT
cdr3_aa: CASSLGGGQGDEKLFF

cdr3_length: 16
j_call: TRBJ2-1
v_call: TRBV29-1
clone_size: -
d_call: -
cdr3_nt: TGCAGCGTTGAAGATGGGTGGAGGGCCCTCATCAGTGAGCAGTTCTTC
cdr3_aa: CSVEDGWRALISEQFF

cdr3_length: 17
j_call: TRBJ2-6
v_call: TRBV21-1
clone_size: -
d_call: -
cdr3_nt: TGTGCCAGCAGCCCCAGCCCTGTGTATATCGGGGCCAACGTCCTGACTTTC
cdr3_aa: CASSPSPVYIGANVLTF

cdr3_length: 18
j_call: TRBJ2-5
v_call: TRBV28
clone_size: -
d_call: -
cdr3_nt: TGTGCCAGCAGTTTAGAGGTGGTCAGGGGCCAACTTCAAGAGACCCAGTACTTC
cdr3_aa: CASSLEVVRGQLQETQYF

cdr3_length: 19
j_call: TRBJ2-1
v_call: TRBV4-2
clone_size: once
d_call: TRBD1
cdr3_nt: TGTGCCAGCAGTTTCCCATGGCGGGCACAGGGGGTACGATTTGGTGAGCAGTTCTTC
cdr3_aa: CASSFPWRAQGVRFGEQFF